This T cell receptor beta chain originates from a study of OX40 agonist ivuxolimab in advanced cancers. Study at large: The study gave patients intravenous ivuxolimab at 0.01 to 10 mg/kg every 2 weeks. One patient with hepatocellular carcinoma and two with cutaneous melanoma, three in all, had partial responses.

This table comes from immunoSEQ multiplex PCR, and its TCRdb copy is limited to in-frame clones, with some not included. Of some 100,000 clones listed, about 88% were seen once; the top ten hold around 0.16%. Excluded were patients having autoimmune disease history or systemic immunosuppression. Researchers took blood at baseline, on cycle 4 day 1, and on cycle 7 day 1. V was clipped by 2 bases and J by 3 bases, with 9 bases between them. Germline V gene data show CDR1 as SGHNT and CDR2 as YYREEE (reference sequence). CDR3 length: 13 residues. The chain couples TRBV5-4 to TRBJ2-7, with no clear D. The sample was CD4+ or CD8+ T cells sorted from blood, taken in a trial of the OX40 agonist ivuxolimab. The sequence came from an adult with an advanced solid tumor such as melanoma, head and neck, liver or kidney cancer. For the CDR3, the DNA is TGTGCCAGCAGCTTCCCTCCCATCTACGAGCAGTACTTC. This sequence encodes CASSFPPIYEQYF.